What follows is one T cell receptor (beta chain) and its context. This record belongs to a study of cytomegalovirus exposure and HLA in healthy donors. It was with 60 Vbeta and 13 Jbeta primers that the PCR ran. TCRdb keeps only in-frame clones here, not all; method: immunoSEQ multiplex PCR. Of about 140,000 clones listed, 65% to 80% are singletons. Trimming stripped 6 bases from V and 6 bases from J, with 20 bases between. The CDR3 extends over 16 amino acids. Per the germline V gene, CDR1 is MNHEY and CDR2 is SMNVEV (reference sequence). The clonotype comes from a male donor in good health and CMV-seropositive. The V call is TRBV27, the J call TRBJ2-2, with D possibly TRBD1 on 6 matching bases. The sequenced sample consisted of PBMCs. The CDR3 is CASSHDPRGQAGELFF. The DNA of the CDR3 is TGTGCCAGCAGCCACGACCCCAGGGGACAAGCCGGGGAGCTGTTTTTT.